The clone carrying this T cell receptor (beta chain) was observed a single time. No antigen is known for it. This sample stems from a study of cytomegalovirus exposure and HLA in healthy donors. Across the study: An analysis done earlier identified roughly 120 million unique TCR beta sequences from about 179 million T cells.

It was with 60 Vbeta and 13 Jbeta primers that the PCR ran. Here immunoSEQ multiplex PCR was the method, and the copy in TCRdb shows in-frame clones only, minus some. The repertoire holds 150,000 to 200,000 clones, with over 75% as singletons. General study results and limits: Productive status was seen about 87% or about 30% of the time for most TCR beta V segments in an earlier analysis. Rare TCR sequences dominated, though some public TCRs recurred in many donors.

The V gene's germline CDR1 is MNHEY and CDR2 SMNVEV (reference sequence). This CDR3 region has 14 residues. V was cut by 6 bases and J by 4 bases, with 16 bases left in between. The source of this sequence is a man between 18 and 35 years old in good health and CMV-seronegative. The sequenced sample consisted of PBMCs. The V and J genes are TRBV27 and TRBJ2-7; tentatively, D is TRBD2 (6 bases). CDR3 sequence: CASSLIGRSYEQYF. CDR3 sequence (DNA): TGTGCCAGCAGCCTAATCGGGAGATCGTACGAGCAGTACTTC.